The 5 T cell receptor beta chains in this list originate from one sample, sequenced in a study of blood T cells in healthy people across ages. Combining a sample-barcoded 5' primer with a J-beta primer mix, a second PCR ran for about 7 to 12 cycles. One entry per CDR3 protein, called by TCRdb with MiXCR from the 5' RACE reads. The sample comprises roughly 2 million distinct CDR3 sequences, approximately 50% of which are singletons, and approximately 2.1% rests with the top ten. The sequencing input was blood. The origin of the receptors is a woman aged 40 to 50 in good health.

The rearrangement links TRBV24-1 to TRBJ2-3, with no clear D. CDR1 is KGHDR and CDR2 is SFDVKD in the germline V gene. The CDR3 runs to 13 residues. V gave up 5 bases and J gave up 6 bases, with 11 bases separating them. The CDR3 region has the DNA TGTGCCACCAGTGGGGCCCATTTCGATACGCAGTATTTT. It is translated as CATSGAHFDTQYF.

This clonotype appeared a single time. At one end, the junction sequence differs from germline, possibly due to a read error. The rearrangement joins TRBV7-9 to TRBJ2-1, with TRBD2 matching 11 bases. The CDR3 has 15 amino acids. Germline V gene lookup returns CDR1 SEHNR and CDR2 FQNEAQ (reference sequence). CDR3: CAGSSIAGGRNEQFF. As DNA, the CDR3 is TGTGCCGGCAGCTCCATAGCGGGGGGGCGCAATGAGCAGTTCTTC.

This chain connects TRBV6-6 to TRBJ2-1, with 10 nucleotides matching TRBD2. Germline V gene data show CDR1 as MNHNY and CDR2 as SVGAGI (reference sequence). This CDR3 is built from 15 residues. Trimming removed 6 bases from V and 3 bases from J; junction bases left unmatched: 5. CDR3 region: CASRESGGGYNEQFF. The CDR3 region has the DNA TGTGCCAGCAGGGAGAGCGGGGGGGGCTACAATGAGCAGTTCTTC.

This clonotype was detected only a few times. The chain uses TRBV12-3 or TRBV12-4 and TRBJ2-3; D gene unclear. The CDR3 contains 12 residues. With 3 bases removed from V and 11 bases from J, the gap between germline ends came to 12 bases. This chain's CDR3 is CASSFSQIRQYF. The DNA for the CDR3 is TGTGCCAGCAGTTTCTCTCAGATCAGGCAGTATTTT.

This clonotype was seen a few times. The chain employs TRBV20-1 and TRBJ1-5, with TRBD1 matching 9 bases. Germline V gives CDR1 DFQATT, CDR2 SNEGSKA (reference sequence). The CDR3 is 14 amino acids. With V trimmed by 4 bases and J by 7 bases, 8 bases remained unmatched. Written as DNA, the CDR3 is TGCAGTGCTACTCATGGACAGGGGCTCCAGCCCCAGCATTTT. Its protein product is CSATHGQGLQPQHF.